This entry lists 8 T cell receptor beta chains sequenced from one sample in a study of blood T cell repertoires in COVID-19. Here immunoSEQ multiplex PCR was the method, and the copy in TCRdb shows in-frame clones only, minus some. The sample includes some 180,000 clones, approximately 91% of them seen just once. Sequenced input: peripheral blood. These receptors originate from a man aged 50-59 years with COVID-19, enrolled during active disease.

The chain combines TRBV12-3 or TRBV12-4 with TRBJ1-1; weak D call: TRBD1 (6 bases). This CDR3 has 13 amino acids. With 6 bases removed from V and 10 bases from J, the gap between germline ends came to 18 bases. CDR3 bases: TGTGCCAGCAGAGGGAACGCCGGGACACGAGCTTTCTTT. As protein: CASRGNAGTRAFF.

The chain is built from TRBV30 and TRBJ1-1, with D perhaps TRBD1 (6 bases). Per germline, CDR1 GTSNPN and CDR2 SVGIG (reference sequence). V was shortened by 4 bases and J by 7 bases, with 7 bases between the two germline ends. CDR3 length equals 10 residues. CDR3 residues: CAWMDSEAFF. The CDR3 DNA follows: TGTGCCTGGATGGACAGTGAAGCTTTCTTT.

The genes are TRBV18 and TRBJ2-2, with TRBD1 identical over 7 bases. The CDR3 loop spans 15 amino acids. V lost 2 bases to trimming and J lost 4 bases; unmatched junction nucleotides: 4. Germline V CDR1 and CDR2: KGHSH, LQKENI. Here the CDR3 DNA reads TGTGCCAGCTCACCAGAGACAGGGATCACCGGGGAGCTGTTTTTT. Translation gives CASSPETGITGELFF. Together with reference TRBV18 and TRBJ2-2, the CDR3 gives the full variable domain: NAGVMQNPRHLVRRRGQEARLRCSPMKGHSHVYWYRQLPEEGLKFMVYLQKENIIDESGMPKERFSAEFPKEGPSILRIQQVVRGDSAAYFCASSPETGITGELFFGEGSRLTVL.

The rearrangement joins TRBV30 to TRBJ2-5, with TRBD2 matching over 8 bases. V was clipped by 4 bases and J by 5 bases; unmatched bases: 9. Germline V lookup: CDR1 GTSNPN, CDR2 SVGIG (reference sequence). CDR3 length: 14 amino acids. The CDR3 region has the DNA TGTGCCTGGACCCGAGGGACTAGTAGGGAGACCCAGTACTTC. This translates into CAWTRGTSRETQYF.

This clone showed up just once. The chain employs TRBV5-4 and TRBJ2-3; 11 bases match TRBD1. Germline CDR1 and CDR2: SGHNT and YYREEE (reference sequence). Trimming took 3 bases from V and 3 from J; bases not matched to a gene: 3. There are 15 residues in the CDR3. The CDR3 DNA reads as TGTGCCAGCAGCTACGGACAGGGGGCGACAGATACGCAGTATTTT. Its protein product is CASSYGQGATDTQYF.

V is TRBV19 and J is TRBJ2-7; possibly TRBD2 for D (5 bases). The germline V gene encodes CDR1 LNHDA and CDR2 SQIVND (reference sequence). V lost 5 bases and J 1 base, leaving 12 bases between the germline ends. The CDR3 extends over 14 amino acids. In DNA form, the CDR3 reads TGTGCCAGTAGTTCGCGGGTTAGATCCTACGAGCAGTACTTC. Its translation is CASSSRVRSYEQYF.

Note on this clone: Other DNA sequences of this sample code for an identical CDR3. CDR3 sequence reads: CASSFWNPVEGDTGELFF. The DNA for the CDR3 is TGTGCCAGCAGTTTTTGGAACCCCGTCGAGGGGGACACCGGGGAGCTGTTTTTT. This chain uses TRBV27 with TRBJ2-2; possibly TRBD1 for D (6 bases). CDR1 and CDR2 (germline): MNHEY, SMNVEV (reference sequence). This CDR3 comprises 18 residues. Trimming left V 3 bases short and J 3 bases short, with 20 bases between.

The rearrangement links TRBV2 to TRBJ1-5, with TRBD1 identical over 8 bases. The V gene end was trimmed by 2 bases and the J gene end by 0 bases; junction bases not matched to a gene: 3. This CDR3 is built from 16 residues. CDR1 is SNHLY, CDR2 FYNNEI, per germline. The CDR3 sequence is CASSEKQGVSNQPQHF. CDR3 nucleotide sequence: TGTGCCAGCAGTGAAAAACAGGGGGTTAGCAATCAGCCCCAGCATTTT.